A single sample is the source of the 11 T cell receptor beta chains below, sequenced in a study of cytomegalovirus exposure and HLA in healthy donors. Use of 60 Vbeta and 13 Jbeta primers characterized the PCR. Data came from immunoSEQ multiplex PCR; TCRdb stores just in-frame clones and leaves some out. In the table there are about 160,000 clones, about 80% of which are singletons. Sequenced: PBMCs. Receptor source: a man younger than 45 in good health and CMV-seronegative.

The CDR3 region is CASSLEGAGGYTF. The CDR3 DNA is TGTGCCAGCAGCTTAGAGGGGGCGGGTGGCTACACCTTC. This chain joins TRBV7-2 and TRBJ1-2; 7 bases line up with TRBD1. V trimming: 1 base; J trimming: 7 bases; junction bases outside the gene matches: 3. Germline V gene data show CDR1 as SGHTA and CDR2 as FQGNSA. The CDR3 is 13 residues long.

This rearrangement joins TRBV6-5 to TRBJ2-7, with D possibly matching TRBD1 (5 bases). The CDR3 runs 13 residues. The V gene's germline CDR1 is MNHEY and CDR2 SVGAGI. V gave up 6 bases and J gave up 6 bases, with 15 bases separating them. CDR3 in DNA: TGTGCCAGCAGGGACACTTGGGGCAGCGAGCAGTACTTC. It translates to CASRDTWGSEQYF.

The chain couples TRBV30 to TRBJ2-5; 16 nucleotides align to TRBD2. Germline V lookup: CDR1 GTSNPN, CDR2 SVGIG (reference sequence). V was pared by 4 bases and J by 1 base, with 15 bases of the junction left unmatched. CDR3 length equals 20 residues. CDR3 residues: CAWMGGLAGGDLRRQETQYF. CDR3 coding DNA: TGTGCCTGGATGGGGGGACTAGCGGGGGGGGATCTCCGGCGCCAAGAGACCCAGTACTTC.

The V gene is TRBV10-3, the J gene TRBJ2-5, with 16 positions matching TRBD2. Losses at the gene ends were 10 bases for V and 5 bases for J; bases not matched to a gene: 7. The CDR3 totals 15 residues. The V gene's germline CDR1 is ENHRY and CDR2 SYGVKD. The CDR3 bases are TGTGCCACCCGCGGGACTAGCGGGGGGGCGGAGACCCAGTACTTC. This sequence encodes CATRGTSGGAETQYF.

The gene calls are TRBV5-1 and TRBJ2-3; D is perhaps TRBD1 (6 bases). Germline lookup yields CDR1 SGHRS and CDR2 YFSETQ. The V gene lost 0 bases and the J gene lost 2 bases, with 13 bases spanning the gap. This CDR3 spans 16 amino acids. The chain's CDR3 is CASSLDREQPTDTQYF. The CDR3 DNA sequence: TGCGCCAGCAGCTTGGACAGGGAACAACCCACAGATACGCAGTATTTT.

The rearrangement joins TRBV7-9 to TRBJ2-6; D is undetermined. Germline V CDR1 and CDR2: SEHNR, FQNEAQ (reference sequence). With 5 bases removed from V and 5 bases from J, the gap between germline ends came to 7 bases. The CDR3 extends over 13 amino acids. For the CDR3, the DNA is TGTGCCAGCAGCGGTGAGTGGGCCAACGTCCTGACTTTC. This gives the protein CASSGEWANVLTF.

V is TRBV7-3 and J is TRBJ1-6; the match to TRBD1 covers 8 bases. CDR3 size: 16 residues. Germline trimming cut 5 bases from V and 3 bases from J; bases unmatched to any gene: 6. Per germline, CDR1 SGHTA and CDR2 FQGTGA. CDR3 sequence (DNA): TGTGCCAGCAGCCCCCGGACAGGGAACTATAATTCACCCCTCCACTTT. Residues: CASSPRTGNYNSPLHF.

This chain uses TRBV10-3 with TRBJ2-7; 8 nucleotides line up with TRBD1. CDR3 length equals 15 residues. CDR1 is ENHRY and CDR2 is SYGVKD in the germline V gene. The V gene end was trimmed by 6 bases and the J gene end by 5 bases; junction bases not matched to a gene: 12. The CDR3 DNA reads TGTGCCATCAGCATCCTGGGGCAGGGGGCCCACGAGCAGTACTTC. This encodes CAISILGQGAHEQYF.

This clone turned up a few times. V and J are TRBV25-1 and TRBJ2-7; 7 nucleotides agree with TRBD1. The germline CDR1 and CDR2 sequences are MGHDK and SYGVNS. The V segment lost 10 bases and the J segment 4 bases; nucleotides outside the gene matches: 16. CDR3 length: 15 residues. For the CDR3, the DNA is TGTGCCACCACTTCAGATGGGACAGCCCGATACGAGCAGTACTTC. Its translation: CATTSDGTARYEQYF.

The gene calls are TRBV4-1 and TRBJ2-7, with TRBD2 identical over 10 bases. The V gene's germline CDR1 is MGHRA and CDR2 YSYEKL. This CDR3 region has 17 residues. V was pared by 6 bases and J by 0 bases, with 11 bases of the junction left unmatched. DNA of the CDR3: TGCGCCAGCAGTGGGCTAGCGGGGGCGCTCAGCTCCTACGAGCAGTACTTC. Translation: CASSGLAGALSSYEQYF.

This clone was seen a few times. The V gene is TRBV5-6, the J gene TRBJ2-2, with D tentatively TRBD2 (6 bases). This CDR3 comprises 15 residues. V dropped 0 bases and J dropped 3 bases, with 9 bases sitting between them. Germline CDR1 reads SGHDT; CDR2 reads YYEEEE. The CDR3 DNA reads as TGTGCCAGCAGCTTGGCGGGGGACGACACCGGGGAGCTGTTTTTT. It specifies CASSLAGDDTGELFF.